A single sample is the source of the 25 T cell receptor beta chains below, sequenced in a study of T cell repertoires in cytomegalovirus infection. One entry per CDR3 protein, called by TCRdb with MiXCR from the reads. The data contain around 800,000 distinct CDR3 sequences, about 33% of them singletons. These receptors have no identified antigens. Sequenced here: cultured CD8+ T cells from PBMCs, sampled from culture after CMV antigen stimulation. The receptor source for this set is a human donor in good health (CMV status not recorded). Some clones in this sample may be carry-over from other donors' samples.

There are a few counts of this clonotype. CDR3 DNA sequence: TGCAGCGTGCGGGGGGGGAGGCCCTACAATGAGCAGTTCTTC. It codes for CSVRGGRPYNEQFF. The chain is built from TRBV29-1 and TRBJ2-1; 9 bases agree with TRBD2. Per germline, CDR1 SQVTM and CDR2 ANQGSEA. The trim removed 6 bases at V and 2 bases at J, leaving 5 bases unmatched. The CDR3 covers 14 residues.

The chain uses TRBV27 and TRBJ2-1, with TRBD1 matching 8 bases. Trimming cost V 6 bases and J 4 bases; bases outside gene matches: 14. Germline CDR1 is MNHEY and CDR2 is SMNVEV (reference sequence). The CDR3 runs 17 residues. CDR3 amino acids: CASSFIPGTGFYNEQFF. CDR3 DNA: TGTGCCAGCAGCTTCATTCCCGGGACAGGTTTTTACAATGAGCAGTTCTTC.

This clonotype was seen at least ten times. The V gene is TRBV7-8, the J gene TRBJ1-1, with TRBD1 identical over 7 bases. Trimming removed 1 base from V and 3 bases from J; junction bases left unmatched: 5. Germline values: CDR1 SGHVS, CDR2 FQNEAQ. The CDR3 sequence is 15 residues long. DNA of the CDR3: TGTGCCAGCAGCTTAGGGGGACAGCTTTACACTGAAGCTTTCTTT. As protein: CASSLGGQLYTEAFF. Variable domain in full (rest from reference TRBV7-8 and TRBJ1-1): GAGVSQSPRYKVAKRGQDVALRCDPISGHVSLFWYQQALGQGPEFLTYFQNEAQLDKSGLPSDRFFAERPEGSVSTLKIQRTQQEDSAVYLCASSLGGQLYTEAFFGQGTRLTVV.

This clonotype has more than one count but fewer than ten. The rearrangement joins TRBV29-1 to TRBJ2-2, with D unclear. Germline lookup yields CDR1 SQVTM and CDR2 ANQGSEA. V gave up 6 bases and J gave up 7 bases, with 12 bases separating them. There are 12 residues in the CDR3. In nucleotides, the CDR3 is TGCAGCGTCTACCCCAGGCGCGGGGAGCTGTTTTTT. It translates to CSVYPRRGELFF.

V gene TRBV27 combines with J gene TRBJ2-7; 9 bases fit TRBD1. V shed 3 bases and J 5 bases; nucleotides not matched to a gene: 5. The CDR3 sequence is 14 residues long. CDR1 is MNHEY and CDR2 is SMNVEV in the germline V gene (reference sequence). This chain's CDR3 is CASSFQQGAHEQYF. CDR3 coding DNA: TGTGCCAGCAGTTTCCAACAGGGGGCCCACGAGCAGTACTTC.

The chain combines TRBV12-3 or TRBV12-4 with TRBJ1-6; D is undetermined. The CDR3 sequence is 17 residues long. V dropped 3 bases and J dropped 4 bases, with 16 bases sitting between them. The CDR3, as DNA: TGTGCCAGCAGTTTCCGGCCGGAGGGCCCATATAATTCACCCCTCCACTTT. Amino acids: CASSFRPEGPYNSPLHF.

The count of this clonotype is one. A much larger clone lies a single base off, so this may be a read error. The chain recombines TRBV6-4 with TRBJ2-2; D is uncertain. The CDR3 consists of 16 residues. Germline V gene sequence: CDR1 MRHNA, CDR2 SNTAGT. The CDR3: CASSSSGVPNTWELFF. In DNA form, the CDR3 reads TGTGCCAGCAGTTCGTCAGGCGTCCCGAACACCTGGGAGCTGTTTTTT.

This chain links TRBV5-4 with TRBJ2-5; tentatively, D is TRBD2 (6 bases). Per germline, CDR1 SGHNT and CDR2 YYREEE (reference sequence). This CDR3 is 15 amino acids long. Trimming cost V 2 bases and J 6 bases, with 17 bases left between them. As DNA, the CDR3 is TGTGCCAGCAGCTTTTCCTTTGCGGGGATAAAGACCCAGTACTTC. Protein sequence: CASSFSFAGIKTQYF.

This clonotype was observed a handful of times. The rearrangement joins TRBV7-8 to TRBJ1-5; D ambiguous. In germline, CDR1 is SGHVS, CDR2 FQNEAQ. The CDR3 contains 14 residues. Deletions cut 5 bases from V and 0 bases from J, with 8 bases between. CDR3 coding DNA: TGTGCCAGCAGCCAAGACATTAGCAATCAGCCCCAGCATTTT. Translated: CASSQDISNQPQHF.

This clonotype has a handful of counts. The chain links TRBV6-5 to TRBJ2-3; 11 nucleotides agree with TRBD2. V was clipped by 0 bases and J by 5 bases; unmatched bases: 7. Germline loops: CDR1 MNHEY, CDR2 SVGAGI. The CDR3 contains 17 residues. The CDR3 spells CASSYSAGLAGGDTQYF. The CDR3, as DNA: TGTGCCAGCAGTTACTCGGCAGGACTAGCGGGTGGAGATACGCAGTATTTT.

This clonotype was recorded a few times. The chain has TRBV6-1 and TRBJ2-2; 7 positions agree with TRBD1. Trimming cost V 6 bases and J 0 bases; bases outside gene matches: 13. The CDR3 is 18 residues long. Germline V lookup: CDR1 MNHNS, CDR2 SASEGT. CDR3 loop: CASRSRTGMFPNTGELFF. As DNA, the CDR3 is TGTGCCAGCAGATCCCGGACAGGAATGTTTCCGAACACCGGGGAGCTGTTTTTT.

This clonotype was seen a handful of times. CDR3 sequence reads: CASSIWNTEAFF. For the CDR3, the DNA is TGTGCCAGTAGTATCTGGAACACTGAAGCTTTCTTT. This rearrangement joins TRBV19 to TRBJ1-1; no firm D call. This CDR3 contains 12 residues. Trimming took off 3 bases at V and 1 base at J, with 3 bases between the two ends. Germline V gene lookup returns CDR1 LNHDA and CDR2 SQIVND (reference sequence). The full variable domain, its missing parts supplied by reference TRBV19 and TRBJ1-1, is DGGITQSPKYLFRKEGQNVTLSCEQNLNHDAMYWYRQDPGQGLRLIYYSQIVNDFQKGDIAEGYSVSREKKESFPLTVTSAQKNPTAFYLCASSIWNTEAFFGQGTRLTVV.

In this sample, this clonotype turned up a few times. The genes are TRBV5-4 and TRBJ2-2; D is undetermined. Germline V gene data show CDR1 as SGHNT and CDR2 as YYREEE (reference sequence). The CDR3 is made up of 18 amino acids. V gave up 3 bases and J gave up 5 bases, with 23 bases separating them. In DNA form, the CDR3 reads TGTGCCAGCAGCTCTGAACCGGCCCAACTCAAAAAGACCGGGGAGCTGTTTTTT. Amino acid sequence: CASSSEPAQLKKTGELFF.

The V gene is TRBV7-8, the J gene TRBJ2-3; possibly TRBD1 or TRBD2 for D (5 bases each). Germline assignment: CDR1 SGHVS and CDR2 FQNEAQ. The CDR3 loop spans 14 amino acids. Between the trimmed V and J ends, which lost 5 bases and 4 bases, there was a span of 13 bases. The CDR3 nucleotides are TGTGCCAGCAGCGCCTGGGACCAACCAGATACGCAGTATTTT. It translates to CASSAWDQPDTQYF.

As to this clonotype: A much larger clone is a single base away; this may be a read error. The CDR3 loop is CASGFTRTAGTNVLTF. The CDR3 DNA reads as TGTGCTAGTGGTTTTACCAGGACAGCCGGGACCAACGTCCTGACTTTC. This chain uses TRBV12-5 with TRBJ2-6, with D possibly matching TRBD1 (6 bases). The germline V gene has CDR1 LGHNT and CDR2 FRNRAP. This CDR3 spans 16 amino acids. V was shortened by 3 bases and J by 8 bases, with 17 bases between the two germline ends.

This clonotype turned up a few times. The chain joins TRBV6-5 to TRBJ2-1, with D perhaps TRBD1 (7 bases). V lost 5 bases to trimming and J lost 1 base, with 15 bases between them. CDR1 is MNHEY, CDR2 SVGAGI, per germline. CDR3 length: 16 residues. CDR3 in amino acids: CASSPSAGGSYNEQFF. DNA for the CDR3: TGTGCCAGCAGTCCGTCGGCAGGGGGGTCCTACAATGAGCAGTTCTTC.

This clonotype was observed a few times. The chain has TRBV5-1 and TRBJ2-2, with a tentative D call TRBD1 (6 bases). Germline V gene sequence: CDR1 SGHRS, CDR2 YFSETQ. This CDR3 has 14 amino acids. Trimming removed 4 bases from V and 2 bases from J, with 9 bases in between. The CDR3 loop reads CASSPGHNTGELFF. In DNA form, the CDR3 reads TGCGCCAGCAGCCCGGGACATAACACCGGGGAGCTGTTTTTT.

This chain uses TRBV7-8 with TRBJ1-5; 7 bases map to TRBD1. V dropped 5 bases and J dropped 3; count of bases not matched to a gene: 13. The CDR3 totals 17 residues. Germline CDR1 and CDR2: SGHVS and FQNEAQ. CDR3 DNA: TGTGCCAGCAGCCCCGAGGTGACAGGGTTTGTCAATCAGCCCCAGCATTTT. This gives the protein CASSPEVTGFVNQPQHF.

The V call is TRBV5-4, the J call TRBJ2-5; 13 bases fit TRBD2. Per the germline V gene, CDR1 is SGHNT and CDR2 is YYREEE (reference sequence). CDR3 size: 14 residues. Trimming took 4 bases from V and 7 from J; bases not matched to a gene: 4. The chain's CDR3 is CASSDRLAGGTQYF. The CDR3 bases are TGTGCCAGCAGCGATAGACTAGCGGGAGGGACCCAGTACTTC.

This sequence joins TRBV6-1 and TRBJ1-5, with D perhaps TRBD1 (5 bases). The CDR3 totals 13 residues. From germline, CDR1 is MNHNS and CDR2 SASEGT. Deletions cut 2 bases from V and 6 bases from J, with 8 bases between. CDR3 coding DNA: TGTGCCAGCAGTGAATGGCAGGGTCAGCCCCAGCATTTT. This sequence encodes CASSEWQGQPQHF.

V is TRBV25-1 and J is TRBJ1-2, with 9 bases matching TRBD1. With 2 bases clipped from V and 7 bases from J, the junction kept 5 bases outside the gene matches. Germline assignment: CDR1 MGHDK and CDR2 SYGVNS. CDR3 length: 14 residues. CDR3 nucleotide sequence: TGTGCCAGCAGTGAAGCACAGGGGGCTCGTGGCTACACCTTC. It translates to CASSEAQGARGYTF.

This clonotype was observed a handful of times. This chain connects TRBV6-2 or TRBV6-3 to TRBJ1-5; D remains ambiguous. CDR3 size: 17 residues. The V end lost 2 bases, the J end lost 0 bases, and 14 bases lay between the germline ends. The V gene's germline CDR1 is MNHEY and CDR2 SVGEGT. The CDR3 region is CASSYLRTPYSNQPQHF. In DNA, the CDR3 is TGTGCCAGCAGTTACCTTCGGACCCCGTATAGCAATCAGCCCCAGCATTTT.

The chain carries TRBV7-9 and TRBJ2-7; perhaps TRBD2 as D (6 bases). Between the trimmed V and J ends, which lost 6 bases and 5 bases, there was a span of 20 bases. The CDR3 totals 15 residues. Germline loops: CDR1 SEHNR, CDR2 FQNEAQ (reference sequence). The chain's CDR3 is CASSYPGTDGNEQYF. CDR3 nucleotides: TGTGCCAGCAGTTACCCCGGGACTGACGGCAACGAGCAGTACTTC.

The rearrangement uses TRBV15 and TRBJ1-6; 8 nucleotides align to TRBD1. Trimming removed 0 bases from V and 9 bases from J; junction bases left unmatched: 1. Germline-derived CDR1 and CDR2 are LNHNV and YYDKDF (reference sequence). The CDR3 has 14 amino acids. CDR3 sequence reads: CATSREDRASPLHF. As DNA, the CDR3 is TGTGCCACCAGCAGAGAGGACAGGGCTTCACCCCTCCACTTT. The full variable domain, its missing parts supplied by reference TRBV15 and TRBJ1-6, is DAMVIQNPRYQVTQFGKPVTLSCSQTLNHNVMYWYQQKSSQAPKLLFHYYDKDFNNEADTPDNFQSRRPNTSFCFLDIRSPGLGDTAMYLCATSREDRASPLHFGNGTRLTVT.

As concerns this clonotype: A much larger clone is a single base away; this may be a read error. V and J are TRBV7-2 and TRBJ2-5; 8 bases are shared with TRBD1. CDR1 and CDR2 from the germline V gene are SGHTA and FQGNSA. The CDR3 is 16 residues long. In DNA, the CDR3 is TGTGCCAGCAACTTAGGCCTGACAGGGGAGCAGGAGACCCAGTACTTC. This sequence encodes CASNLGLTGEQETQYF.